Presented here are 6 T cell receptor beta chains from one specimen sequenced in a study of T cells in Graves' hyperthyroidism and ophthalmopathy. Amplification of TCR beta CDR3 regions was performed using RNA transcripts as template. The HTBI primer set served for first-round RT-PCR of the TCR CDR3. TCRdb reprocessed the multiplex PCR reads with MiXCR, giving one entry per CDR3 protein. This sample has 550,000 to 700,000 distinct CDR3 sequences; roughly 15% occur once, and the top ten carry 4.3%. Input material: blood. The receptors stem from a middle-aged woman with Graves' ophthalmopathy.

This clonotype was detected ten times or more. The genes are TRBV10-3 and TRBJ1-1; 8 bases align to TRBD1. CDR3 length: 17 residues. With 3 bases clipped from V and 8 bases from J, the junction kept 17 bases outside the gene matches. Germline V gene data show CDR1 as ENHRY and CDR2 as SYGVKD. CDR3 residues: CAISDEGTGTPGGEAFF. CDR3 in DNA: TGTGCCATCAGTGATGAAGGGACAGGCACCCCGGGGGGCGAAGCTTTCTTT.

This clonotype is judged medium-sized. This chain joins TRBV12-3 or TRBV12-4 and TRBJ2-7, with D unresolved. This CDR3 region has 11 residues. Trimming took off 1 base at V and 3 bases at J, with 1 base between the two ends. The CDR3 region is CASSLVYEQYF. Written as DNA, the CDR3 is TGTGCCAGCAGTTTAGTCTACGAGCAGTACTTC.

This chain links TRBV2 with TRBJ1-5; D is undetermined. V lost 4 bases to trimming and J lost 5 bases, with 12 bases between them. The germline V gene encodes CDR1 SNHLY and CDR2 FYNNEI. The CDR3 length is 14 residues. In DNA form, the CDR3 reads TGTGCCAGCAGTGCCTCCCTCTGGGATCAGCCCCAGCATTTT. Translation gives CASSASLWDQPQHF.

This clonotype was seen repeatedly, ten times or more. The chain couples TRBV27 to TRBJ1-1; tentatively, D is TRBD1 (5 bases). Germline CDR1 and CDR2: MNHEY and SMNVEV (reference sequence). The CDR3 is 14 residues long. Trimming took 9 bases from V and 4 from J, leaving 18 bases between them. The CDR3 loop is CASYPSGQGTEAFF. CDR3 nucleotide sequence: TGTGCCAGTTATCCCTCGGGGCAGGGCACTGAAGCTTTCTTT.

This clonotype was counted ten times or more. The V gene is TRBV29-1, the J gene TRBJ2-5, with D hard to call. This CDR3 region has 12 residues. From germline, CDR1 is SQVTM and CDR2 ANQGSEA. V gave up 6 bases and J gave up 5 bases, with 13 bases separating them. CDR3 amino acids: CSVRVLGETQYF. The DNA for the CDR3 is TGCAGCGTCCGGGTTCTAGGGGAGACCCAGTACTTC.

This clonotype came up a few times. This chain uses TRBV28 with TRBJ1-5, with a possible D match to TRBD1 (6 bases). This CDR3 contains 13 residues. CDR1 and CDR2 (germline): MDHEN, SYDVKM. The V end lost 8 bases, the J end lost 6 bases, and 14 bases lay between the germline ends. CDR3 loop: CASGPQGRQPQHF. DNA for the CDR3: TGTGCCAGCGGTCCACAGGGACGTCAGCCCCAGCATTTT.